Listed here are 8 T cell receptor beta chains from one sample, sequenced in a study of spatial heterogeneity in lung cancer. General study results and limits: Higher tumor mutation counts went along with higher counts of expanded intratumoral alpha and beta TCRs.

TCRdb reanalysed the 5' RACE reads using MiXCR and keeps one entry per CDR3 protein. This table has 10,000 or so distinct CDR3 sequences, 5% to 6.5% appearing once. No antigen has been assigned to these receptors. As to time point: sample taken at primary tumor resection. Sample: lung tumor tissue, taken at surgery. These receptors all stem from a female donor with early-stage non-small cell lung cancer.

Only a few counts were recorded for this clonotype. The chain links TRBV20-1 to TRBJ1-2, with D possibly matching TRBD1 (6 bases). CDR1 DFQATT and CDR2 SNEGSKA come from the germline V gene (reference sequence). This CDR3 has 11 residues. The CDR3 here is CRAGVWSGYTF. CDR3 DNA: TGCAGGGCAGGGGTTTGGTCTGGCTACACCTTC.

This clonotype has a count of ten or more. The CDR3 region is CASRRDRSTDTQYF. Written as DNA, the CDR3 is TGTGCCAGCAGAAGAGACAGAAGCACAGATACGCAGTATTTT. The chain has TRBV9 and TRBJ2-3; a possible D gene is TRBD1 (5 bases). Germline values: CDR1 SGDLS, CDR2 YYNGEE. The ends were cut back, 5 bases at V and 0 bases at J, with 10 bases in the middle. The CDR3 is 14 amino acids.

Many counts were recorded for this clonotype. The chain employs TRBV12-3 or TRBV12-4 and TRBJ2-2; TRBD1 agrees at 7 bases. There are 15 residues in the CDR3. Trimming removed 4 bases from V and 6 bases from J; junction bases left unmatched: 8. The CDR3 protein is CASSSLDRFPGELFF. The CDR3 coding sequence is TGTGCCAGCAGTTCATTGGACAGGTTTCCCGGGGAGCTGTTTTTT.

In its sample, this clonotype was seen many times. The CDR3 region has the DNA TGTGCCAGCAGCCAAGTGGCAGGGGGAATACCCCTCCACTTT. Translated, it gives CASSQVAGGIPLHF. This rearrangement joins TRBV3-1 to TRBJ1-6, with 7 bases identical to TRBD1. The CDR3 consists of 14 residues. V lost 1 base and J lost 12; bases outside the gene matches: 6. Germline V gene sequence: CDR1 LGHDT, CDR2 YNNKEL (reference sequence).

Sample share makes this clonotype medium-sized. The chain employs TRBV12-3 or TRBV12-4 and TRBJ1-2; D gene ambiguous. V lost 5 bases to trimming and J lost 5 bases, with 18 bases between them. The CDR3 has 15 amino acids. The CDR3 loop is CASSPRWPRIYGYTF. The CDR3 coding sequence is TGTGCCAGCAGTCCAAGGTGGCCGAGGATTTATGGCTACACCTTC.

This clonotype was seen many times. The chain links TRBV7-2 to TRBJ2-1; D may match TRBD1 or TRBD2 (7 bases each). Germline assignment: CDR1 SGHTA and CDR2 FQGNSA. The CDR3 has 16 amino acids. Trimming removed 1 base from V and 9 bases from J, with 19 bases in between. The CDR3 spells CASSLVGGRQGGEQFF. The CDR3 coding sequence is TGTGCCAGCAGCTTAGTTGGCGGGAGACAGGGTGGTGAGCAGTTCTTC.

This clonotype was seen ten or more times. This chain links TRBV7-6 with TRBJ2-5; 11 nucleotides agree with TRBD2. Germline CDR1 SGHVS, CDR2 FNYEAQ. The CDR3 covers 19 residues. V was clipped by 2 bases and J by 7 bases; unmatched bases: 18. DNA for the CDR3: TGTGCCAGCAGCTTATACCCCACTAGCGGGAGTTCCCGCGAGGGGACCCAGTACTTC. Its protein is CASSLYPTSGSSREGTQYF.

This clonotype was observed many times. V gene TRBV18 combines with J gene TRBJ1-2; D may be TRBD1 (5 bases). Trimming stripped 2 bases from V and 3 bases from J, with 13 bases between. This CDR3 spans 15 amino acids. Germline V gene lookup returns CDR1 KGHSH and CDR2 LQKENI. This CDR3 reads CASSPERGFDYGYTF. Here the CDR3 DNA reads TGTGCCAGCTCACCAGAAAGGGGATTCGACTATGGCTACACCTTC. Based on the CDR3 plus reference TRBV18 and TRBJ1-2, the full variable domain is NAGVMQNPRHLVRRRGQEARLRCSPMKGHSHVYWYRQLPEEGLKFMVYLQKENIIDESGMPKERFSAEFPKEGPSILRIQQVVRGDSAAYFCASSPERGFDYGYTFGSGTRLTVV.